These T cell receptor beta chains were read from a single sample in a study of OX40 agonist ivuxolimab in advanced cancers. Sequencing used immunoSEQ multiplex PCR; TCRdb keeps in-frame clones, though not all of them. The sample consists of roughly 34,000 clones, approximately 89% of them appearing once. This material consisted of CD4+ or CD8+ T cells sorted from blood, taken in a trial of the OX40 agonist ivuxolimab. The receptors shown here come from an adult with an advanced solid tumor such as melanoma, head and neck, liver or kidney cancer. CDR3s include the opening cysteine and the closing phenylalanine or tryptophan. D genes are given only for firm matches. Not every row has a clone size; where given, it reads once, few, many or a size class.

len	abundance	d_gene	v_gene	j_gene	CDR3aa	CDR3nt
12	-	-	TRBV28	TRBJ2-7	CASSLPRYEQYF	TGTGCCAGCAGTTTGCCCCGCTACGAGCAGTACTTC
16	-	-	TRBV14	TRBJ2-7	CASSQVQGRPSYEQYF	TGTGCCAGCAGCCAAGTCCAGGGACGGCCCTCCTACGAGCAGTACTTC
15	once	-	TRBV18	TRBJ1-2	CASSRTDLANYGYTF	TGTGCCAGCTCACGGACAGACCTTGCTAACTATGGCTACACCTTC
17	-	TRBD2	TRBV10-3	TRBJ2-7	CAIRGTSGSNPSGEQYF	TGTGCCATCAGGGGGACTAGCGGGAGTAACCCCTCGGGCGAGCAGTACTTC
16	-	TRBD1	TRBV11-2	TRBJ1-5	CASSLGDRAGNQPQHF	TGTGCCAGCAGCTTAGGGGACAGGGCGGGCAATCAGCCCCAGCATTTT
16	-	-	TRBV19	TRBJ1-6	CASSIKGKGDNSPLHF	TGTGCCAGTAGTATAAAGGGAAAAGGGGACAATTCACCCCTCCACTTT
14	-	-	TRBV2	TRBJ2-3	CASSEALGSGTQYF	TGTGCCAGCAGTGAAGCGCTTGGGAGTGGTACGCAGTATTTT
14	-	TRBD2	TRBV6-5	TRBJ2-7	CASSPGLPTYEQYF	TGTGCCAGCAGTCCGGGACTACCCACCTACGAGCAGTACTTC
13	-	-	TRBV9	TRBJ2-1	CASGRPSGNEQFF	TGTGCCAGCGGCCGGCCTTCTGGGAATGAGCAGTTCTTC
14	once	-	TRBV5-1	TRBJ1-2	CASSGDSGVDGYTF	TGCGCCAGCAGCGGAGACTCAGGGGTTGACGGCTACACCTTC
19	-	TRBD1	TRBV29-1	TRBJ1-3	CSVPLGQDMGLTSGNTIYF	TGCAGCGTACCTCTAGGACAGGACATGGGGCTAACCTCTGGAAACACCATATATTTT
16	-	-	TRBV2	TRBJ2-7	CASTVTQPHLSYEQYF	TGTGCCAGCACTGTGACACAGCCTCACCTTTCCTACGAGCAGTACTTC
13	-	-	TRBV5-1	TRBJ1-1	CASTSGANTEAFF	TGCGCCAGCACGTCCGGCGCCAACACTGAAGCTTTCTTT
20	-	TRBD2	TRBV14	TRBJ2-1	CASSQDFTSGRGVGYNEQFF	TGTGCCAGCAGCCAAGACTTCACTAGCGGGAGAGGGGTGGGCTACAATGAGCAGTTCTTC
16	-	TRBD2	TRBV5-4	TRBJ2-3	CASSYKSGGSTDTQYF	TGTGCCAGCAGCTATAAGAGCGGGGGCAGCACAGATACGCAGTATTTT
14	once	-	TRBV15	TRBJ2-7	CATSREVFTYEQYF	TGTGCCACCAGCAGAGAAGTTTTTACCTACGAGCAGTACTTC
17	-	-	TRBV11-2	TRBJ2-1	CASSLEGGGASYNEQFF	TGTGCCAGCAGCTTAGAAGGGGGTGGGGCCTCCTACAATGAGCAGTTCTTC
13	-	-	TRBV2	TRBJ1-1	CASSVAMNTEAFF	TGTGCCAGCAGTGTTGCTATGAACACTGAAGCTTTCTTT
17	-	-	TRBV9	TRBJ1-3	CASSVGSLSLSGNTIYF	TGTGCCAGCAGCGTAGGGTCCCTATCCCTCTCTGGAAACACCATATATTTT
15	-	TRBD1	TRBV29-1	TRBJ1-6	CSARTGRKNNSPLHF	TGCAGCGCCCGGACAGGGCGCAAAAATAATTCACCCCTCCACTTT
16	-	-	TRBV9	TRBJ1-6	CASSVGPGVGNSPLHF	TGTGCCAGCAGCGTAGGACCGGGTGTGGGTAATTCACCCCTCCACTTT
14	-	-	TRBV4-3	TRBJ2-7	CASSQDSRTDTQVF	TGCGCCAGCAGCCAAGATTCTAGGACCGACACGCAGGTCTTC
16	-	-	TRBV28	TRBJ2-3	CASSFPLNQLTDTQYF	TGTGCCAGCAGTTTTCCGCTCAACCAGCTCACAGATACGCAGTATTTT
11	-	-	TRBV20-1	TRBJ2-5	CSAEWGETQYF	TGCAGTGCTGAGTGGGGAGAGACCCAGTACTTC
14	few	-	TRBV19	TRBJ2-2	CASSSRGDTGELFF	TGTGCCAGTAGTAGCCGTGGAGACACCGGGGAGCTGTTTTTT
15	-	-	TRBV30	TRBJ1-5	CAWRVGQESNQPQHF	TGTGCCTGGAGAGTCGGGCAGGAAAGCAATCAGCCCCAGCATTTT
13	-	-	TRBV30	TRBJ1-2	CAWSVKGSYGYTF	TGTGCCTGGAGTGTAAAAGGGAGCTATGGCTACACCTTC
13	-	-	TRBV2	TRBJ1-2	CASSEAREGGYTF	TGTGCCAGCAGTGAAGCAAGGGAAGGAGGCTACACCTTC